What follows is one TCR beta chain and its context. The data stem from a study of radiotherapy plus CTLA-4 blockade in lung cancer. The CDR3 runs 15 residues. The V gene end was trimmed by 7 bases and the J gene end by 4 bases; junction bases not matched to a gene: 10. Germline loops: CDR1 MDHEN, CDR2 SYDVKM. Libraries were prepared by immunoSEQ multiplex PCR; TCRdb keeps only in-frame clonotypes and omits some of them. There are approximately 46,000 clones in the sample; 70% to 90% occur only once, and 28% lies in the top ten. This chain links TRBV28 with TRBJ1-2; 9 bases map to TRBD1. Specimen: peripheral blood, collected from a patient treated with radiotherapy plus ipilimumab. The TCR was taken from a human donor with non-small cell lung cancer whose response to radiotherapy plus ipilimumab could not be evaluated. The CDR3 nucleotides are TGTGCCAGCAACCTGGCCCGGACAGGGGCCTATGGCTACACCTTC. Protein product: CASNLARTGAYGYTF.